This T cell receptor (beta chain) appears in the sequencing data of a study of blood T cell repertoires in COVID-19. At the level of the study: The samples span acute and convalescent COVID-19 from the United States, Italy and Spain. PBMCs, B-cell-depleted T cells, or T cells were the source of the cDNA or gDNA that made up the material.

Per the original methods: Estimated nucleated cell counts came from reference gene primer amplification. This table comes from immunoSEQ multiplex PCR, and its TCRdb copy is limited to in-frame clones, with some not included. The V and J calls and clone size are taken from that table; D and trimming were inferred from the DNA. The repertoire includes roughly 250,000 clones, around four fifths of them detected once, and 4% to 4.5% sits in the top ten. Germline V gene sequence: CDR1 SGHNT, CDR2 YYREEE (reference sequence). The CDR3 covers 15 residues. V dropped 3 bases and J dropped 0 bases, with 12 bases sitting between them.

The chain combines TRBV5-4 with TRBJ1-1; unclear D gene. Input material: peripheral blood. This TCR was sampled from a man aged 45 to 65 with acute or convalescent COVID-19. The CDR3 reads CASSWPERVNTEAFF. The CDR3 bases are TGTGCCAGCAGCTGGCCGGAGCGAGTGAACACTGAAGCTTTCTTT.